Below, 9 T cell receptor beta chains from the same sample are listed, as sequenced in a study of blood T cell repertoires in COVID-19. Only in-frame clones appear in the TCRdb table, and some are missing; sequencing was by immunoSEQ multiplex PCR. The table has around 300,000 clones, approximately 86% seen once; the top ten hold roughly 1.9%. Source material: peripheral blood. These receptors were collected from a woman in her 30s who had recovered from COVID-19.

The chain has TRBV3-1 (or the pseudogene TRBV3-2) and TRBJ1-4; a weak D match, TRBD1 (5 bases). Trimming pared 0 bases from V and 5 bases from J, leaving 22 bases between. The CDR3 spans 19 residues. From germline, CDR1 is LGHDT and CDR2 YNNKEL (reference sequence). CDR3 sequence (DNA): TGTGCCAGCAGCCAAGACCAAGACCCGGATCCGGGGGTGAATGAAAAACTGTTTTTT. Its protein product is CASSQDQDPDPGVNEKLFF.

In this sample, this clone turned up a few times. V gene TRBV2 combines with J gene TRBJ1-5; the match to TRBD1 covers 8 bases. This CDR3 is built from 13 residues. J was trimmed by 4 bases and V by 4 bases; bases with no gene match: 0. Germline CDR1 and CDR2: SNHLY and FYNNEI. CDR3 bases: TGTGCCAGCAGTGGGACAGGGAATCAGCCCCAGCATTTT. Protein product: CASSGTGNQPQHF.

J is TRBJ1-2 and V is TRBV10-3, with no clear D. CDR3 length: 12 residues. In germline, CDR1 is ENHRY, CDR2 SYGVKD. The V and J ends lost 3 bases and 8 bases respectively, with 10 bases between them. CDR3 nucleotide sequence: TGTGCCATCAGTGAATTCAGGTTCGGCTACACCTTC. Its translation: CAISEFRFGYTF.

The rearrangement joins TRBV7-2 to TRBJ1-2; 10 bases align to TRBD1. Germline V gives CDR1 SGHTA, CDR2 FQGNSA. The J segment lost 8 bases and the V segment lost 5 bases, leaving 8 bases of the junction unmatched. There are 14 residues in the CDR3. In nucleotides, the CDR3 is TGTGCCAGCAGCCCTGACAGGGGGCAGGGGGGCTACACCTTC. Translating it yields CASSPDRGQGGYTF. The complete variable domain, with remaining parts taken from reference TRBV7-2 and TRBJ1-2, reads GAGVSQSPSNKVTEKGKDVELRCDPISGHTALYWYRQSLGQGLEFLIYFQGNSAPDKSGLPSDRFSAERTGGSVSTLTIQRTQQEDSAVYLCASSPDRGQGGYTFGSGTRLTVV.

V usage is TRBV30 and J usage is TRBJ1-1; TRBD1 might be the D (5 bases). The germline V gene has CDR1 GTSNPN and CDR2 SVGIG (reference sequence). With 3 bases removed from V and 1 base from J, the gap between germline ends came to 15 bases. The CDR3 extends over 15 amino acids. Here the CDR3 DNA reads TGTGCCTGGAGCGCGGGACGGTTTTCGAACACTGAAGCTTTCTTT. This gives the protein CAWSAGRFSNTEAFF.

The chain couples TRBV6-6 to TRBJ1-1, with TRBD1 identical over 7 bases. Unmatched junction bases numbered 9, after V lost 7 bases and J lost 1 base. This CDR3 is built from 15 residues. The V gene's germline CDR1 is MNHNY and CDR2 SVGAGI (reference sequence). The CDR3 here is CASIEGQLANTEAFF. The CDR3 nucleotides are TGTGCCAGCATCGAGGGACAGTTGGCGAACACTGAAGCTTTCTTT.

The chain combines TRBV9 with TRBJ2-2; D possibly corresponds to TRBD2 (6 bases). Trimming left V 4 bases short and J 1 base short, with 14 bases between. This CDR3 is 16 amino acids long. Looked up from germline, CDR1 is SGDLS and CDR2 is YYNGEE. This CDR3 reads CASSPRGSENTGELFF. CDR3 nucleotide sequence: TGTGCCAGCAGCCCACGGGGGTCAGAGAACACCGGGGAGCTGTTTTTT.

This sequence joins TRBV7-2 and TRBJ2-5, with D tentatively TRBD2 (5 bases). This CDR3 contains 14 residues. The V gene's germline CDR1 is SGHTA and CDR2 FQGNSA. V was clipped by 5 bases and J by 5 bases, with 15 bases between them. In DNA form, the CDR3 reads TGTGCCAGCAGCCCCGGTGGTAGCGAGGAGACCCAGTACTTC. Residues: CASSPGGSEETQYF.

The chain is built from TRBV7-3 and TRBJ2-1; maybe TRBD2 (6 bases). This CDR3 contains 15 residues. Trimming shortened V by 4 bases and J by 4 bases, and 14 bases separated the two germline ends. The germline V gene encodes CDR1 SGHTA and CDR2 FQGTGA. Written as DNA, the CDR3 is TGTGCCAGCAGCTCCGTAGGAGGGGCGTACAATGAGCAGTTCTTC. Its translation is CASSSVGGAYNEQFF.